These T cell receptor beta chains were read from a single sample in a study of blood T cell repertoires in COVID-19. Libraries were prepared by immunoSEQ multiplex PCR; TCRdb keeps only in-frame clonotypes and omits some of them. The table records about 100,000 clones, approximately 86% of them present only once. Sequenced input: peripheral blood. Every receptor here comes from a man in his fifties or sixties with active or convalescent COVID-19. The conserved cysteine and the conserved F or W are not part of the CDR3 here. Size tells how often a clone was seen (once, few, many) or the class of an expanded clone, and some rows leave it out.

V gene	clone size	CDR3 protein
TRBV7-9	-	ASSPDRAVMEQY
TRBV24-1	-	ATSVPGTGENEQF
TRBV2	-	ASRTGKANYGYT
TRBV10-3	-	AISESGGGTYNEQF
TRBV28	-	ASSPRGDGRNEQF
TRBV2	-	ASSTSGTGYGYT
TRBV19	-	ASSTTGGSGEAF
TRBV19	-	ASSVTGLQPQH
TRBV29-1	once	SVEEGWQREAF
TRBV25-1	-	ASSELGGNQPQH
TRBV30	-	AWSVTDRVPTNEKLF
TRBV20-1	-	SASSSFGELF
TRBV5-8	many	ASSLRQIGTDTQY
TRBV14	few	ASSQVYGASVSETQY
TRBV28	-	ASSRQVVYEQY
TRBV12-5	-	ASGIYLNTGELF
TRBV24-1	-	ATSDQGATYGYT
TRBV29-1	-	SVDTSGSSYEQY
TRBV23-1	-	ASSQSADQPQH
TRBV7-9	-	ASSGSGSAGGNIQY
TRBV18	few	ATTRNGAGDTEAF
TRBV2	-	ASSDGSTDTQY
TRBV18	few	ASSGPNQPQH
TRBV1	once	TSSQDRSRNTEAF
TRBV6-6	few	ASKKDRGHNYGYT
TRBV5-4	-	ASSQRQGVGETQY
TRBV7-9	-	ASSSRGAGEYEQY
TRBV5-1	once	ASKANNEQF
TRBV5-4	-	ASSLAAATDTQY
TRBV5-1	-	ASSLGGGGRETQY
TRBV27	-	ASSLSRVGGYT
TRBV19	-	ASSMGGTGGKYEQF
TRBV27	-	ASSSSTGIGNQPQH
TRBV9	medium-sized	ASSPIAGFDNEQF
TRBV9	-	ASSPSTRENTIY
TRBV10-3	-	AITQFGTGSNYGYT
TRBV5-4	-	ASSLRLQETQY
TRBV27	-	ASSSTTSGTDTQY
TRBV28	-	ASSSGASGKETQY
TRBV27	-	ASGVFASYNEQF